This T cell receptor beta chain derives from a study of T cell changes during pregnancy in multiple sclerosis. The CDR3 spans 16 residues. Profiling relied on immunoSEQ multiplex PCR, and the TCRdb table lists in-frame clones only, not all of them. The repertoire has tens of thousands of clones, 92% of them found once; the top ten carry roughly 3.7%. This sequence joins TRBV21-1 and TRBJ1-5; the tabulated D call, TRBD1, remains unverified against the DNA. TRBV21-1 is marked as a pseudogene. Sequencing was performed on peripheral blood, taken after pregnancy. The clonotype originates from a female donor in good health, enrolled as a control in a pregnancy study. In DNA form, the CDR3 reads TGTGCCAGCAGCAAAAATACGGCAGGGGACAATCAGCCCCAGCATTTT. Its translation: CASSKNTAGDNQPQHF.